This TCR beta chain was recovered during a study of somatic mutations in cytotoxic T cells in rheumatoid arthritis. Trimming removed 5 bases at V and 7 bases at J, with 15 bases between. The CDR3 contains 13 residues. Germline V gene lookup returns CDR1 MNHEY and CDR2 SMNVEV (reference sequence). Original processing methods: Patient CD8+ clones exceeding 1% seldom corresponded to published virus-specific TCRB sequences. Measured with immunoSEQ multiplex PCR; TCRdb has only the in-frame clones, and not every one. The DNA gave D and trimming, while V, J and clone size come from that table. The data hold some 16,000 clones, with almost 85% observed a single time.

This rearrangement joins TRBV27 to TRBJ2-7; D gene ambiguous. Sequencing input: CD8+ T cells sorted from blood. The sequence was obtained from a woman between 45 and 65 years old with rheumatoid arthritis. The CDR3 reads CASSTNDVYEQYF. CDR3 sequence (DNA): TGTGCCAGCAGTACCAACGATGTCTATGAGCAGTACTTC.